This T cell receptor beta chain was identified during a study of T-cell reconstitution after alpha-beta-depleted transplantation in children. Findings and caveats of the study: Some patients' high day-60 TCRbeta diversity was attributed to recipient cells surviving conditioning. After transplant, at about two months, alpha-beta T cells were reportedly derived from several hundred expanded graft clones. Newly produced T cells mostly accounted for T-cell counts and diversity one year post-transplant.

Molecular barcoding with unique molecular identifiers was used for the TCRbeta library. One entry per CDR3 protein, called by TCRdb with MiXCR from the PCR reads. The sample comprises about 980,000 distinct CDR3 sequences, roughly 29% of which are singletons, and roughly 27% rests with the top ten. Germline loops: CDR1 ENHRY, CDR2 SYGVKD. The V end lost 8 bases, the J end lost 2 bases, and 14 bases lay between the germline ends. This CDR3 contains 14 residues. About this clonotype: Its antigen is unidentified.

Sequencing was performed on PBMCs, mostly from graft donor cells, taken 360 days after TCRalphabeta/CD19-depleted stem cell transplant. V usage is TRBV10-3 and J usage is TRBJ2-3; the D gene is possibly TRBD1 (5 bases). The TCR sequence derives from a boy younger than two who had a stem cell transplant for SCID, so the T cells may come from the graft donor. In nucleotides, the CDR3 is TGTGCCATCGGGGTGGGGCAACCCACAGATACGCAGTATTTT. It yields the protein CAIGVGQPTDTQYF.